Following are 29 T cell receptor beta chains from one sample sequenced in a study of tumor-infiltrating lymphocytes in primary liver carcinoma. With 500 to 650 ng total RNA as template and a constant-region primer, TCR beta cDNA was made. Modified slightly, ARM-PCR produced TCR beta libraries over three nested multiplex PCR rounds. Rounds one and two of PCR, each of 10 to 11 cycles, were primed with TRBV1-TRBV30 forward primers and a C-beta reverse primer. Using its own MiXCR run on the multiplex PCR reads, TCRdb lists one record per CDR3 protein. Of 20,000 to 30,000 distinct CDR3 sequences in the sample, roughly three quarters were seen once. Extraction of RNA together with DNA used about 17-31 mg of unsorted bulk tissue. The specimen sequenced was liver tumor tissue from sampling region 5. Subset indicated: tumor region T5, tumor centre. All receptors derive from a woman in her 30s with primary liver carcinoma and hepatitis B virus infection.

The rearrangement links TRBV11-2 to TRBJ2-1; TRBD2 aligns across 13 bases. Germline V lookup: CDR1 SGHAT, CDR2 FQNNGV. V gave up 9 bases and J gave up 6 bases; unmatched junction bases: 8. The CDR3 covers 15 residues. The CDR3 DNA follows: TGTGCCAGGGTTACTAGCGGGAGGGCCGGCAATGAGCAGTTCTTC. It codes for CARVTSGRAGNEQFF. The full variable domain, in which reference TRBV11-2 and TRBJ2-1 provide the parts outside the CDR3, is EAGVAQSPRYKIIEKRQSVAFWCNPISGHATLYWYQQILGQGPKLLIQFQNNGVVDDSQLPKDRFSAERLKGVDSTLKIQPAKLEDSAVYLCARVTSGRAGNEQFFGPGTRLTVL.

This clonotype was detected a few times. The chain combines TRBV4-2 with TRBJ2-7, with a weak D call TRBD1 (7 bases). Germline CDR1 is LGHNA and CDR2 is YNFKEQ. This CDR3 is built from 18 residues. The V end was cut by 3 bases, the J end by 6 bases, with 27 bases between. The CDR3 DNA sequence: TGTGCCAGCAGCCAGGAACACCTAAGGCAGGGGGGACCCCGCGAGCAGTACTTC. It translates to CASSQEHLRQGGPREQYF.

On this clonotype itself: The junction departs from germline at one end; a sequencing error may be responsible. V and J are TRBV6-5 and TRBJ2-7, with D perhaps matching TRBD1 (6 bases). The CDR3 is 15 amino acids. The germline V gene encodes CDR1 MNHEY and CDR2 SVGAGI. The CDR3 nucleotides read TGTGCCAACAGTTACGAGGACAGCAGCTCATACGAGCAGTACTTC. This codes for CANSYEDSSSYEQYF.

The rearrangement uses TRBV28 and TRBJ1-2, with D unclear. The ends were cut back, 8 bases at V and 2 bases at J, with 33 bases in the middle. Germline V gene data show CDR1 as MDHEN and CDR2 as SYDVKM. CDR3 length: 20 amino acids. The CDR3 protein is CASSMGRLVPRQHTNYGYTF. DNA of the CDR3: TGTGCCAGCTCCATGGGCAGACTAGTTCCCCGTCAGCACACGAACTATGGCTACACCTTC.

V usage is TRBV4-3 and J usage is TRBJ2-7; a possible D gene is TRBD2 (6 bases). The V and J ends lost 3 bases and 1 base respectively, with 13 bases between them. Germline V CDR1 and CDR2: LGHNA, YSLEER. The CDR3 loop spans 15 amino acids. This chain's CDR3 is CASSQTMGGSYEQYF. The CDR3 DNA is TGCGCCAGCAGCCAGACTATGGGGGGTTCCTACGAGCAGTACTTC.

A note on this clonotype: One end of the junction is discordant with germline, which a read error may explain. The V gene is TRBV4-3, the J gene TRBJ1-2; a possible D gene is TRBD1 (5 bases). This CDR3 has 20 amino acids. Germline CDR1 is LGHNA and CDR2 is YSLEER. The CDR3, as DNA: TGCGCCAACAGCCAAGGCAAAGGAAGGGGCAGGACCGCTACTAACTATGGCTACACTTTC. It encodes CANSQGKGRGRTATNYGYTF.

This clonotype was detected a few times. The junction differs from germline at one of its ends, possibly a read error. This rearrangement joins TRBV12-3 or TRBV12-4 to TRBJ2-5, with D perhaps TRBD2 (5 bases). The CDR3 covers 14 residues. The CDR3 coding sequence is TGTGCCTGCAGTTACCTGGACTCCCAAGAGGCCCAGTATTTC. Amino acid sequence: CACSYLDSQEAQYF.

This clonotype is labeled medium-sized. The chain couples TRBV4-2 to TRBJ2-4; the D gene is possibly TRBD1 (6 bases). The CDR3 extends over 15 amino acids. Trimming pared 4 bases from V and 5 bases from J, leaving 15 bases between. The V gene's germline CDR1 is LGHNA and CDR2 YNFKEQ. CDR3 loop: CASSLGATGQNIQYF. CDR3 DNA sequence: TGTGCCAGCAGCCTAGGCGCGACAGGTCAAAACATTCAGTACTTC.

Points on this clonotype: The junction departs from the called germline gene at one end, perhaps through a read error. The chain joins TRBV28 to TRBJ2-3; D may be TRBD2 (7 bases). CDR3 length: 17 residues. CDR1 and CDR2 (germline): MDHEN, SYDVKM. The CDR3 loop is CASSPVRGRVNENTQYF. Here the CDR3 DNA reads TGTGCTAGCAGCCCAGTGAGGGGGAGGGTTAACGAAAATACGCAGTATTTT.

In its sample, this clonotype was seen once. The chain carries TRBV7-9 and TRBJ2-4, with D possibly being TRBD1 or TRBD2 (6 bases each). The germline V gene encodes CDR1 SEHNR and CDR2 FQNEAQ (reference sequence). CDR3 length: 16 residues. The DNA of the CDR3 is TGTGTCATCAGCCCCTTCTCGGGGGCGACCAAAAACATTCAGTACTTC. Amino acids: CVISPFSGATKNIQYF.

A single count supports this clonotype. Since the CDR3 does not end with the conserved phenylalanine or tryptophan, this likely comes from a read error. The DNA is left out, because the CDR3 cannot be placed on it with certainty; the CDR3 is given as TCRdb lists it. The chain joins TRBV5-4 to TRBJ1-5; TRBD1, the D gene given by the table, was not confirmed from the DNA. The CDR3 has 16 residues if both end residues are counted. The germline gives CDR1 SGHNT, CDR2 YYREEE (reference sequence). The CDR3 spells CASSLDGGTGNQPPRL.

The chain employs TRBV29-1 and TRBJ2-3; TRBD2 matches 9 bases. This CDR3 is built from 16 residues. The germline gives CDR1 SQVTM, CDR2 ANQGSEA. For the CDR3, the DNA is TGCAGTACCTCCCGGGTTAGCGGGAGTAGATCAGATACGCAGTATTTT. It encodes CSTSRVSGSRSDTQYF.

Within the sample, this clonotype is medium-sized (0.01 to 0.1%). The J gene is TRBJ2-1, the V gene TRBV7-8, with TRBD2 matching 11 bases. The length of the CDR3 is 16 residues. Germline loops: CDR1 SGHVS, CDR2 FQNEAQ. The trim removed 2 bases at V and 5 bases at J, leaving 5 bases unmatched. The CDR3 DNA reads TGTGCCAGCAGCTTAATCCCGGGACTAGCGGACAATGAGCAGTTCTTC. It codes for CASSLIPGLADNEQFF.

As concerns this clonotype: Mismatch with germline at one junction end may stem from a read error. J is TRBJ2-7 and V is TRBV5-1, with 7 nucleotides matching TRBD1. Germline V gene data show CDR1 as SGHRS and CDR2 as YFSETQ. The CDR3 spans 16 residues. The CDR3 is CASSLGSRDSSYEHYF. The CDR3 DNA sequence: TGCGCCAGCAGCTTGGGAAGCCGGGACAGTTCCTACGAGCACTACTTC.

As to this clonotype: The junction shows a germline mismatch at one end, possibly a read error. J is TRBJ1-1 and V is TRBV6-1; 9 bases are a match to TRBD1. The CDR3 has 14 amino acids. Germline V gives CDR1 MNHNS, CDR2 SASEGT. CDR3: CDSSVDRGYIEPFF. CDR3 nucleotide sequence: TGTGACAGCAGTGTTGACAGGGGGTACATTGAACCTTTCTTT.

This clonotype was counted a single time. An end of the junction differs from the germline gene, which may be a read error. The CDR3 nucleotides are TGCGCCTGCAGCCAAACAGGGAGAGCTGGGGCCAACGTCCTGACTTTC. It encodes CACSQTGRAGANVLTF. The gene calls are TRBV4-3 and TRBJ2-6, with D possibly being TRBD1 (6 bases). This CDR3 region has 16 residues. Germline V CDR1 and CDR2: LGHNA, YSLEER.

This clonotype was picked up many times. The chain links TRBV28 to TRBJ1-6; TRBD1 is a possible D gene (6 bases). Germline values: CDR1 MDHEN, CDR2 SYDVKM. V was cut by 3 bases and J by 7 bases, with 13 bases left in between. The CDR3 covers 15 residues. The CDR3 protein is CASSLFYRENSPLHF. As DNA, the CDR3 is TGTGCCAGCAGTTTGTTTTACAGGGAAAATTCACCCCTCCACTTT.

For the CDR3, the DNA is TGTGCCAGCAGTTTTCTCCCTCCTAGCACAGATACGCGTTATTTT. This codes for CASSFLPPSTDTRYF. V usage is TRBV12-3 or TRBV12-4 and J usage is TRBJ2-3; the D gene is possibly TRBD2 (5 bases). The V end lost 3 bases, the J end lost 15 bases, and 25 bases lay between the germline ends. This CDR3 is built from 15 residues.

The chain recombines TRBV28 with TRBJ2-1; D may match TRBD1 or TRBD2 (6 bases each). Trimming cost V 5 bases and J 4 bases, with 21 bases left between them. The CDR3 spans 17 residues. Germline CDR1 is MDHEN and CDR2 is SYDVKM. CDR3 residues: CASSTRASWRGYNEQFF. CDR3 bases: TGTGCCAGCAGTACACGGGCTAGCTGGAGGGGGTACAATGAGCAGTTCTTC.

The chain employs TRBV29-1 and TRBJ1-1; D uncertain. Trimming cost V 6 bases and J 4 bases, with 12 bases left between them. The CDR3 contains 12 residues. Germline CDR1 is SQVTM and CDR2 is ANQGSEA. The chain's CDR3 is CSVDTLSTEAFF. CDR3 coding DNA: TGCAGCGTCGATACATTGAGCACTGAAGCTTTCTTT.

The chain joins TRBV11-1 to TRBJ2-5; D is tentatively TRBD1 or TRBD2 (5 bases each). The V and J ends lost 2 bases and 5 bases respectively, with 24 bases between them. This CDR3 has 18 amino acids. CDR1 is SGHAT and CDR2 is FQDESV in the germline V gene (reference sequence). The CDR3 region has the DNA TGTGCCAGCAGCTTACCCAGGGCCCCGCGGAAGAGGGATGAGACCCAGTACTTC. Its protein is CASSLPRAPRKRDETQYF.

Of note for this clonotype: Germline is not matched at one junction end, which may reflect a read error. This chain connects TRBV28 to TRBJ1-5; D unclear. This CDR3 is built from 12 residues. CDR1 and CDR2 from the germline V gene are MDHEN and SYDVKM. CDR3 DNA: TGTGCCCGCAGTTTATTGGATCTGCCCCAGCATTTT. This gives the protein CARSLLDLPQHF. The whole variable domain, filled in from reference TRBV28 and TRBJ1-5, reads DVKVTQSSRYLVKRTGEKVFLECVQDMDHENMFWYRQDPGLGLRLIYFSYDVKMKEKGDIPEGYSVSREKKERFSLILESASTNQTSMYLCARSLLDLPQHFGDGTRLSIL.

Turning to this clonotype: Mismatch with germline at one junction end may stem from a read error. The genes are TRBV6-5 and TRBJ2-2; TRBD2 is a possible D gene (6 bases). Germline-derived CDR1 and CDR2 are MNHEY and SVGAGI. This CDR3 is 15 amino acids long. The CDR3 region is CACSLTGLNTGGLFF. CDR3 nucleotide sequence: TGTGCCTGCAGTCTCACGGGACTGAACACCGGGGGGCTGTTTTTT.

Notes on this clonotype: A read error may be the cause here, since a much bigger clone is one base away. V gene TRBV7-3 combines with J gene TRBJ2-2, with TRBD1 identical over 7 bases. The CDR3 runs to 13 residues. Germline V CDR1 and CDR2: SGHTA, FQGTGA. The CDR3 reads CTSSLTGAGELFF. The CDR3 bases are TGTACCAGCAGCTTAACAGGGGCCGGGGAGCTGTTTTTT.

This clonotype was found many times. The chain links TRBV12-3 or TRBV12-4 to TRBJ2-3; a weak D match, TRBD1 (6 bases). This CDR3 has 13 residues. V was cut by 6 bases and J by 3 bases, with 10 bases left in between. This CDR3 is CASSLTGTDTQYF. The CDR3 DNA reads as TGTGCCAGCAGCCTTACAGGGACAGATACGCAGTATTTT.

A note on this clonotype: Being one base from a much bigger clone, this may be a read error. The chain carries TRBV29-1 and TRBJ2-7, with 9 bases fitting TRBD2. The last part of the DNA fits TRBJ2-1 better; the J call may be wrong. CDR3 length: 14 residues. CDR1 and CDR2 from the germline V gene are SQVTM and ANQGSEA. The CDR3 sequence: CSVGEGSGRSEQFF. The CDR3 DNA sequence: TGCAGCGTTGGAGAGGGGAGCGGGAGGAGCGAGCAGTTCTTC.

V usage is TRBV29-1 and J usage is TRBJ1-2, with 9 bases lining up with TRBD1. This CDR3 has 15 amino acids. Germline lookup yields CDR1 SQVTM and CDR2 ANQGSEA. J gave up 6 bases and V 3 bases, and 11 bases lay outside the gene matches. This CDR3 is CSVDQQGAPTNGYTF. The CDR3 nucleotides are TGCAGCGTTGATCAACAGGGGGCTCCTACTAATGGCTACACCTTC.

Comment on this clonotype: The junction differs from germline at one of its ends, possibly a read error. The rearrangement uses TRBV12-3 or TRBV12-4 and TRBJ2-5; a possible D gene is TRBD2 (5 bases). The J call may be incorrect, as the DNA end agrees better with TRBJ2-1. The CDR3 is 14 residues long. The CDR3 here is CASSYPDSQETQFF. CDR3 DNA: TGTGCCAGTAGTTACCCGGACTCCCAAGAGACGCAGTTCTTC.

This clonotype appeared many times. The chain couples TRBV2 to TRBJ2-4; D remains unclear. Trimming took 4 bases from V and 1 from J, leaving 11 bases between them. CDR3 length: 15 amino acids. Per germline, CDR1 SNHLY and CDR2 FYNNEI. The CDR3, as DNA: TGTGCCAGCAGTGCTGCCTTACACGCCAAAAACATTCAGTACTTC. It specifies CASSAALHAKNIQYF.